This entry lists 18 T cell receptor beta chains sequenced from one sample in a study of molecular identifiers for immune sequencing clone quantification. TCRdb used MiXCR to reprocess the PCR reads, holding one entry per CDR3 protein. Here the sample spans about 320,000 distinct CDR3 sequences, roughly a fifth being singletons. Sequencing was carried out using naive CD8+ T cells from blood, with Jurkat cell RNA spiked in. As to subset: FACS-sorted CD8+CD4-CCR7+CD45RA+ naive T cells. The receptors derive from a human donor in good health. Some libraries in this study had Jurkat cell RNA spiked in.

Only a few counts were recorded for this clonotype. The rearrangement joins TRBV29-1 to TRBJ2-1; D is perhaps TRBD1 (6 bases). Deletions cut 1 base from V and 5 bases from J, with 18 bases between. Germline CDR1 is SQVTM and CDR2 is ANQGSEA. The CDR3 extends over 16 amino acids. The CDR3 coding sequence is TGCAGCGTTGAAGCCCCTCAGGTTGGGACACACAATGAGCAGTTCTTC. This gives the protein CSVEAPQVGTHNEQFF.

As for this clonotype: The junction departs from the called germline gene at one end, perhaps through a read error. The chain links TRBV5-3 to TRBJ2-7; TRBD1 agrees at 9 bases. TRBV5-3 is annotated as an ORF whose role is uncertain. The CDR3 consists of 15 residues. This chain's CDR3 is CASSLAGTGPLEQYF. The CDR3 coding sequence is TGTGCCAGCAGCTTGGCCGGGACAGGGCCTCTCGAGCAGTACTTC.

Ten or more counts support this clonotype. The chain has TRBV5-1 and TRBJ1-1, with D tentatively TRBD1 (6 bases). Trimming cost V 4 bases and J 3 bases, with 16 bases left between them. Germline V lookup: CDR1 SGHRS, CDR2 YFSETQ. This CDR3 is built from 15 residues. The CDR3 DNA is TGCGCCAGCAGCGGATCAGCTGCAGGGGACACTGAAGCTTTCTTT. It specifies CASSGSAAGDTEAFF.

This clonotype was detected a few times. This chain links TRBV6-5 with TRBJ2-1; the match to TRBD2 covers 12 bases. This CDR3 has 15 residues. Germline V gene sequence: CDR1 MNHEY, CDR2 SVGAGI. Trimming removed 8 bases from V and 5 bases from J; junction bases left unmatched: 7. The CDR3 DNA follows: TGTGCCAGCCGGAATCTAGCGGGAGGGGACAATGAGCAGTTCTTC. Its protein product is CASRNLAGGDNEQFF.

This clonotype has a handful of counts. This chain joins TRBV6-1 and TRBJ2-7, with D hard to call. Between the trimmed V and J ends, which lost 1 base and 0 bases, there was a span of 10 bases. Per germline, CDR1 MNHNS and CDR2 SASEGT. The length of the CDR3 is 15 residues. CDR3 protein: CASSEETESSYEQYF. The CDR3 DNA sequence: TGTGCCAGCAGTGAAGAAACAGAGAGCTCCTACGAGCAGTACTTC.

In this sample, this clonotype turned up many times. CDR3 protein: CASSATYNEQFF. CDR3 in DNA: TGTGCCAGCAGCGCGACCTACAATGAGCAGTTCTTC. The V gene is TRBV7-2, the J gene TRBJ2-1, with D hard to call. Germline lookup yields CDR1 SGHTA and CDR2 FQGNSA. The germline V and J ends were trimmed by 5 bases and 2 bases, with 4 bases remaining between them. The CDR3 covers 12 residues.

Details on this clonotype: A much larger clone sits a single nucleotide away, making a read error possible. The V call is TRBV21-1, the J call TRBJ1-1. TRBV21-1 is shown as a pseudogene. This CDR3 comprises 15 residues. The CDR3 sequence: CAGSKARRRNTEAFF. The CDR3 DNA follows: TGTGCCGGCAGCAAAGCGCGTCGGCGGAACACTGAAGCTTTCTTT.

Many counts were recorded for this clonotype. The chain links TRBV12-3 or TRBV12-4 to TRBJ1-3, with D maybe TRBD1 (5 bases). V lost 8 bases and J 6 bases, leaving 17 bases between the germline ends. The CDR3 consists of 14 residues. CDR3: CASFVQGRENTIYF. CDR3 coding DNA: TGTGCCAGCTTTGTTCAGGGTCGAGAAAACACCATATATTTT.

The chain has TRBV19 and TRBJ1-1; D is undetermined. The ends were cut back, 0 bases at V and 2 bases at J, with 13 bases in the middle. Germline lookup yields CDR1 LNHDA and CDR2 SQIVND (reference sequence). The CDR3 sequence is 16 residues long. The CDR3 loop is CASSIDTLHGNTEAFF. In DNA, the CDR3 is TGTGCCAGTAGTATAGACACCCTCCATGGAAACACTGAAGCTTTCTTT.

This clonotype appeared many times. The chain couples TRBV9 to TRBJ2-1, with 8 nucleotides matching TRBD2. The CDR3 has 13 residues. Trimming took 0 bases from V and 9 from J; bases not matched to a gene: 2. Germline-derived CDR1 and CDR2 are SGDLS and YYNGEE. The CDR3 reads CASSVALAGEQFF. In DNA, the CDR3 is TGTGCCAGCAGCGTAGCCCTAGCGGGTGAGCAGTTCTTC. Based on the CDR3 plus reference TRBV9 and TRBJ2-1, the full variable domain is DSGVTQTPKHLITATGQRVTLRCSPRSGDLSVYWYQQSLDQGLQFLIQYYNGEERAKGNILERFSAQQFPDLHSELNLSSLELGDSALYFCASSVALAGEQFFGPGTRLTVL.

The table lists this clonotype with many counts. The chain couples TRBV6-2 or TRBV6-3 to TRBJ2-3, with D tentatively TRBD1 or TRBD2 (5 bases each). The germline gives CDR1 MNHEY, CDR2 SVGEGT. Trimming shortened V by 6 bases and J by 2 bases, and 18 bases separated the two germline ends. CDR3 length: 16 amino acids. The CDR3 bases are TGTGCCAGCAGCTCTCTCTTGGGGGAAAACACAGATACGCAGTATTTT. This gives the protein CASSSLLGENTDTQYF.

The chain combines TRBV29-1 with TRBJ2-7; D gene ambiguous. The ends were cut back, 4 bases at V and 6 bases at J, with 13 bases in the middle. The CDR3 covers 12 residues. Germline V gene lookup returns CDR1 SQVTM and CDR2 ANQGSEA. The CDR3, as DNA: TGCAGCGTTGTTCTGGGTTACTGCGAGCAGTACTTC. It translates to CSVVLGYCEQYF.

In its sample, this clonotype was seen many times. The CDR3 is CATKTQYMNTEAFF. In nucleotides, the CDR3 is TGTGCCACTAAAACACAGTACATGAACACTGAAGCTTTCTTT. The chain couples TRBV28 to TRBJ1-1, with D unresolved. Per the germline V gene, CDR1 is MDHEN and CDR2 is SYDVKM. The CDR3 covers 14 residues. V was pared by 10 bases and J by 0 bases, with 15 bases between.

This clonotype came up many times. V gene TRBV6-2 or TRBV6-3 combines with J gene TRBJ1-1; D unclear. In germline, CDR1 is MNHEY, CDR2 SVGEGT. CDR3 length equals 14 residues. V was cut by 6 bases and J by 3 bases, with 14 bases left in between. CDR3 residues: CASSPLRGDTEAFF. The CDR3 coding sequence is TGTGCCAGCAGCCCCCTACGAGGTGACACTGAAGCTTTCTTT.

This clonotype was counted ten times or more. This chain links TRBV5-4 with TRBJ1-2; D not resolved. V was shortened by 7 bases and J by 4 bases, with 14 bases between the two germline ends. Germline CDR1 reads SGHNT; CDR2 reads YYREEE (reference sequence). There are 13 residues in the CDR3. CDR3 sequence: CASSAENGYGYTF. CDR3 DNA: TGTGCCAGCTCCGCGGAGAACGGCTATGGCTACACCTTC.

This clonotype was seen many times. The chain couples TRBV5-1 to TRBJ2-7; D possibly uses TRBD1 or TRBD2 (5 bases each). Looked up from germline, CDR1 is SGHRS and CDR2 is YFSETQ. Trimming shortened V by 2 bases and J by 2 bases, and 11 bases separated the two germline ends. The CDR3 has 14 residues. CDR3 loop: CASSFGTKPYEQYF. The CDR3, as DNA: TGCGCCAGCAGCTTTGGGACGAAACCCTACGAGCAGTACTTC.

This clonotype was seen ten or more times. V gene TRBV7-9 combines with J gene TRBJ1-2; no clear D. V gave up 1 base and J gave up 4 bases, with 10 bases separating them. CDR1 and CDR2 from the germline V gene are SEHNR and FQNEAQ (reference sequence). This CDR3 has 14 residues. The CDR3 nucleotides read TGTGCCAGCAGCTTAGTTTTGGTCTCCTATGGCTACACCTTC. It specifies CASSLVLVSYGYTF.

J is TRBJ2-1 and V is TRBV4-1, with D perhaps TRBD2 (6 bases). The V and J ends lost 0 bases and 0 bases respectively, with 15 bases between them. The germline gives CDR1 MGHRA, CDR2 YSYEKL. This CDR3 spans 18 amino acids. The chain's CDR3 is CASSQDKDGGSSYNEQFF. DNA of the CDR3: TGCGCCAGCAGCCAAGATAAAGACGGGGGAAGCTCCTACAATGAGCAGTTCTTC.